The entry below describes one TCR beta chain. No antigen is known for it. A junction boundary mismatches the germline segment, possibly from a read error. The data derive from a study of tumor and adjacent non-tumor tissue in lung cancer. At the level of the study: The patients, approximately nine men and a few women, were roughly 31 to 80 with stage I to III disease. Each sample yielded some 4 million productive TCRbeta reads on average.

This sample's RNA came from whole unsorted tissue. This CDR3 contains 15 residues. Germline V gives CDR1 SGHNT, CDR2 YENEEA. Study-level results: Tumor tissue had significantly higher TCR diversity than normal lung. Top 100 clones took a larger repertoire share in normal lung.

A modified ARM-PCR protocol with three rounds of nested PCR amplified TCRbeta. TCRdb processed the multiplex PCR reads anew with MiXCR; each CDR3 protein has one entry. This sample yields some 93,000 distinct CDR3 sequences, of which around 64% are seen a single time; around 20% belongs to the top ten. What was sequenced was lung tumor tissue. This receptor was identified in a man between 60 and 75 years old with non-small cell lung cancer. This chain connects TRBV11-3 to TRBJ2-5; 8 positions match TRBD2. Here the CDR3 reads CASSLDAGGEGTQYF. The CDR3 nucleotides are TGTGCCAGCAGCTTAGATGCGGGAGGCGAAGGGACCCAGTACTTT. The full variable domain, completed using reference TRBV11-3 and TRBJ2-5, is EAGVVQSPRYKIIEKKQPVAFWCNPISGHNTLYWYLQNLGQGPELLIRYENEEAVDDSQLPKDRFSAERLKGVDSTLKIQPAELGDSAVYLCASSLDAGGEGTQYFGPGTRLLVL.